The 5 T cell receptor beta chains in this list originate from one sample, sequenced in a study of T cell responses to AZD1222 COVID-19 vaccine. Sequencing was performed with immunoSEQ multiplex PCR; in TCRdb, only in-frame clones are kept and a portion is missing. The data contain about 200,000 clones, 85% to 95% of them singletons. Here the sequenced sample was peripheral blood, taken 28 days after the second AZD1222 dose. These receptors were taken from an adult who received the AZD1222 COVID-19 vaccine.

The rearrangement joins TRBV27 to TRBJ1-1; D might be TRBD1 (5 bases). CDR3 length: 18 residues. The V end lost 5 bases, the J end lost 5 bases, and 27 bases lay between the germline ends. The V gene's germline CDR1 is MNHEY and CDR2 SMNVEV (reference sequence). The CDR3 DNA follows: TGTGCCAGCAGTAAGAAAGGGTTATTTCAGGGTAAAGGAACTGAAGCTTTCTTT. Its protein product is CASSKKGLFQGKGTEAFF.

The chain couples TRBV5-1 to TRBJ2-1; D gene ambiguous. The ends were cut back, 0 bases at V and 6 bases at J, with 10 bases in the middle. The CDR3 extends over 14 amino acids. In germline, CDR1 is SGHRS, CDR2 YFSETQ. DNA of the CDR3: TGCGCCAGCAGCTTGGATGGTAGGATCAATGAGCAGTTCTTC. It specifies CASSLDGRINEQFF.

V usage is TRBV11-2 and J usage is TRBJ2-7; maybe TRBD2 (6 bases). The CDR3 loop spans 13 amino acids. Germline assignment: CDR1 SGHAT and CDR2 FQNNGV. V was cut by 4 bases and J by 6 bases, with 13 bases left in between. The CDR3 coding sequence is TGTGCCAGCAGCTCCCAGGAGGGAGGCGAGCAGTACTTC. It encodes CASSSQEGGEQYF.

This chain connects TRBV12-3 or TRBV12-4 to TRBJ1-5, with a tentative D call TRBD1 (5 bases). The CDR3 has 12 residues. V was cut by 3 bases and J by 9 bases, with 9 bases left in between. For the CDR3, the DNA is TGTGCCAGCAGTTTGGGGGGGAGGCCCCAGCATTTT. It translates to CASSLGGRPQHF.

V and J are TRBV9 and TRBJ1-1, with D perhaps TRBD1 (6 bases). The germline CDR1 and CDR2 sequences are SGDLS and YYNGEE. CDR3 length: 15 residues. With 3 bases removed from V and 6 bases from J, the gap between germline ends came to 18 bases. CDR3 loop: CASSDRVGPRAEAFF. The DNA for the CDR3 is TGTGCCAGCAGCGACAGGGTGGGACCACGAGCTGAAGCTTTCTTT.